This T cell receptor (beta chain) was sequenced for a study of blood T cell repertoires in COVID-19. Study at large: Sites across the United States, Italy and Spain contributed samples from acute and convalescent COVID-19. In each case, the material was cDNA or gDNA derived from T cells, B-cell-depleted T cells, or PBMCs.

The germline V and J ends were trimmed by 0 bases and 8 bases, with 10 bases remaining between them. The length of the CDR3 is 13 residues. Looked up from germline, CDR1 is SGHRS and CDR2 is YFSETQ. As originally analysed: Estimated nucleated cell counts came from reference gene primer amplification. TCRdb keeps only in-frame clones here, not all; method: immunoSEQ multiplex PCR. The V and J calls and the clone size are those of that table, but D and trimming were determined from the DNA. This table holds 160,000 or so clones, about 80% found once. Source material: peripheral blood. The J gene is TRBJ2-3, the V gene TRBV5-1; D perhaps matches TRBD2 (5 bases). The TCR comes from a woman older than 75 with acute or convalescent COVID-19. CDR3 in amino acids: CASSLALEGTQYF. The CDR3 DNA reads TGCGCCAGCAGCTTGGCGCTAGAGGGTACGCAGTATTTT.